This T cell receptor beta chain was observed in a study of blood T cell repertoires in COVID-19. Study in general: Samples of COVID-19 (acute and convalescent) were obtained from the United States, Italy and Spain. In each case, the material was cDNA or gDNA derived from T cells, B-cell-depleted T cells, or PBMCs.

V lost 0 bases and J lost 0, with 9 bases in between. The germline CDR1 and CDR2 sequences are SGHRS and YFSETQ. This CDR3 region has 15 residues. Only in-frame clones appear in the TCRdb table, and some are missing; sequencing was by immunoSEQ multiplex PCR. The sample gives about 250,000 clones, about 80% of which show up once; approximately 9.1% is in the top ten. Material: peripheral blood. The V call is TRBV5-1, the J call TRBJ1-1; D call uncertain. The TCR comes from a man older than 75 with acute or convalescent COVID-19. The chain's CDR3 is CASSLVRGMNTEAFF. CDR3 sequence (DNA): TGCGCCAGCAGCTTGGTACGGGGAATGAACACTGAAGCTTTCTTT.